The 18 T cell receptor beta chains in this list originate from one sample, sequenced in a study of response to subunit inactivated influenza vaccine. Each CDR3 protein gets one entry after TCRdb re-called the RT-PCR reads with MiXCR. The table shows more than 450,000 distinct CDR3 sequences, with about an eighth occurring only once. This sample comprised PBMCs from blood, obtained on the day of vaccination. The origin of the receptors is a man in his fifties or sixties who received an inactivated influenza vaccine.

Of note for this clonotype: Mismatch with germline at one junction end may stem from a read error. The rearrangement links TRBV20-1 to TRBJ2-7; a possible D gene is TRBD2 (6 bases). This CDR3 is 12 amino acids long. Germline V gene data show CDR1 as DFQATT and CDR2 as SNEGSKA (reference sequence). The CDR3 bases are TGCAGTGCTAATCGAATGGGACTCGGCGATTTGTTC. As protein: CSANRMGLGDLF.

V gene TRBV10-1 combines with J gene TRBJ2-2; a weak D match, TRBD1 (6 bases). CDR3 size: 16 residues. Germline lookup yields CDR1 WNHNN and CDR2 SYGVQD (reference sequence). Trimming stripped 5 bases from V and 1 base from J, with 14 bases between. The CDR3: CASSPGHGKNTGELFF. In nucleotides, the CDR3 is TGCGCCAGCAGTCCGGGACACGGAAAGAACACCGGGGAGCTGTTTTTT.

A few counts support this clonotype. The chain joins TRBV7-2 to TRBJ2-1, with D hard to call. This CDR3 is 16 amino acids long. Trimming took off 3 bases at V and 4 bases at J, with 16 bases between the two ends. Germline assignment: CDR1 SGHTA and CDR2 FQGNSA. CDR3 coding DNA: TGTGCCAGCAGCTTTGCCCCCCGGCGAACTTACAATGAGCAGTTCTTC. Protein: CASSFAPRRTYNEQFF. Full variable domain (outside the CDR3, taken from reference TRBV7-2 and TRBJ2-1): GAGVSQSPSNKVTEKGKDVELRCDPISGHTALYWYRQSLGQGLEFLIYFQGNSAPDKSGLPSDRFSAERTGGSVSTLTIQRTQQEDSAVYLCASSFAPRRTYNEQFFGPGTRLTVL.

J is TRBJ2-1 and V is TRBV12-3 or TRBV12-4; 13 bases match TRBD2. The CDR3 totals 18 residues. The junction had 7 bases not matched to a gene; V was cut back by 5 bases and J by 0 bases. Here the CDR3 reads CASSPSGTSGVSYNEQFF. CDR3 sequence (DNA): TGTGCCAGCAGTCCGTCCGGGACTAGCGGGGTCTCCTACAATGAGCAGTTCTTC.

As DNA, the CDR3 is TGTGCCAGCAAGTTCGGCCCAAACACCGGGGAGCTGTTTTTT. Amino acids: CASKFGPNTGELFF. The rearrangement uses TRBV6-5 and TRBJ2-2; D uncertain. V dropped 7 bases and J dropped 2 bases, with 11 bases sitting between them. This CDR3 has 14 amino acids. Germline CDR1 MNHEY, CDR2 SVGAGI.

The gene calls are TRBV14 and TRBJ2-7; D perhaps matches TRBD1 (6 bases). Trimming shortened V by 5 bases and J by 2 bases, and 13 bases separated the two germline ends. Germline V gene data show CDR1 as SGHDN and CDR2 as FVKESK. The CDR3 spans 14 residues. The CDR3 DNA is TGTGCCAGCAGCAAAGGGACAAGAGCCTACGAGCAGTACTTC. Residues: CASSKGTRAYEQYF. Full variable domain (outside the CDR3, taken from reference TRBV14 and TRBJ2-7): EAGVTQFPSHSVIEKGQTVTLRCDPISGHDNLYWYRRVMGKEIKFLLHFVKESKQDESGMPNNRFLAERTGGTYSTLKVQPAELEDSGVYFCASSKGTRAYEQYFGPGTRLTVT.

The J gene is TRBJ1-1, the V gene TRBV28; D may be TRBD1 (6 bases). The CDR3 totals 14 residues. Trimming removed 4 bases from V and 1 base from J, with 10 bases in between. The germline V gene has CDR1 MDHEN and CDR2 SYDVKM. This chain's CDR3 is CASSSGHGNTEAFF. The DNA of the CDR3 is TGTGCCAGCAGTTCGGGACATGGGAACACTGAAGCTTTCTTT.

This clonotype was found many times. The chain couples TRBV4-3 to TRBJ2-7, with 10 bases aligning to TRBD1. The V gene end was trimmed by 5 bases and the J gene end by 0 bases; junction bases not matched to a gene: 4. The CDR3 runs 15 residues. Per germline, CDR1 LGHNA and CDR2 YSLEER. CDR3 sequence (DNA): TGCGCCAGCAGCTTAAGGACAGGGGGCTCCTACGAGCAGTACTTC. Translating it yields CASSLRTGGSYEQYF.

This clonotype was observed a few times. This rearrangement joins TRBV12-3 or TRBV12-4 to TRBJ2-2; 8 bases line up with TRBD2. There are 16 residues in the CDR3. The J segment lost 4 bases and the V segment lost 4 bases, leaving 8 bases of the junction unmatched. DNA for the CDR3: TGTGCCAGCAGTTCAATAGCGGGGTTTTTCACCGGGGAGCTGTTTTTT. Protein product: CASSSIAGFFTGELFF.

This clonotype showed up just a few times. The chain uses TRBV4-2 and TRBJ2-7; 11 nucleotides agree with TRBD2. The length of the CDR3 is 15 residues. The germline gives CDR1 LGHNA, CDR2 YNFKEQ. V was pared by 2 bases and J by 3 bases, with 3 bases of the junction left unmatched. DNA for the CDR3: TGTGCCAGCAGCCAACTAGCGGGGGGCTACTACGAGCAGTACTTC. It is translated as CASSQLAGGYYEQYF.

This clonotype was observed a handful of times. The CDR3 nucleotides read TGTGCCAGCAGTGAATTAAGGGCCAATCAGCCCCAGCATTTT. As protein: CASSELRANQPQHF. The rearrangement joins TRBV25-1 to TRBJ1-5; D is undetermined. Trimming stripped 1 base from V and 3 bases from J, with 7 bases between. CDR3 length equals 14 residues. The germline V gene encodes CDR1 MGHDK and CDR2 SYGVNS. Complete variable domain (other parts from reference TRBV25-1 and TRBJ1-5): EADIYQTPRYLVIGTGKKITLECSQTMGHDKMYWYQQDPGMELHLIHYSYGVNSTEKGDLSSESTVSRIRTEHFPLTLESARPSHTSQYLCASSELRANQPQHFGDGTRLSIL.

This clonotype was picked up a small number of times. The V call is TRBV6-2 or TRBV6-3, the J call TRBJ1-2; D is unclear. The CDR3 contains 15 residues. The V end was cut by 0 bases, the J end by 6 bases, with 14 bases between. Germline V gives CDR1 MNHEY, CDR2 SVGEGT. The CDR3 sequence is CASSYSRSQRNGYTF. CDR3 nucleotide sequence: TGTGCCAGCAGTTACTCGAGGAGCCAGCGGAATGGCTACACCTTC.

This clonotype was counted at least ten times. The chain has TRBV7-9 and TRBJ1-1; D gene ambiguous. CDR3 size: 12 residues. Germline loops: CDR1 SEHNR, CDR2 FQNEAQ (reference sequence). V dropped 6 bases and J dropped 3 bases, with 8 bases sitting between them. CDR3 region: CASSLGYTEAFF. CDR3 coding DNA: TGTGCCAGCAGTTTGGGTTACACTGAAGCTTTCTTT.

This clonotype was seen ten or more times. The chain links TRBV20-1 to TRBJ1-1; TRBD1 is a possible D gene (6 bases). The CDR3 loop spans 14 amino acids. The V gene lost 3 bases and the J gene lost 0 bases, with 11 bases spanning the gap. The germline V gene has CDR1 DFQATT and CDR2 SNEGSKA (reference sequence). The CDR3 is CSASPGTLNTEAFF. CDR3 sequence (DNA): TGCAGTGCTAGTCCCGGGACATTGAACACTGAAGCTTTCTTT.

The rearrangement links TRBV7-2 to TRBJ2-7, with TRBD2 matching over 11 bases. J was trimmed by 0 bases and V by 4 bases; bases with no gene match: 2. The CDR3 runs to 15 residues. Germline V gives CDR1 SGHTA, CDR2 FQGNSA. Here the CDR3 reads CASSSTSGVSYEQYF. In nucleotides, the CDR3 is TGTGCCAGCAGCTCGACTAGCGGGGTCTCCTACGAGCAGTACTTC.

This clonotype was recorded a few times. Relative to the germline gene, one junction end is altered; a read error may explain this. V and J are TRBV12-3 or TRBV12-4 and TRBJ1-1; TRBD1 matches at 7 bases. CDR3 size: 13 residues. The CDR3 reads CASSLPTGTDLYF. Written as DNA, the CDR3 is TGTGCCAGCAGTTTACCCACCGGGACAGATCTTTACTTT.

The chain employs TRBV12-3 or TRBV12-4 and TRBJ2-3, with a tentative D call TRBD2 (6 bases). The CDR3 has 14 residues. The germline V and J ends were trimmed by 7 bases and 4 bases, with 15 bases remaining between them. In DNA, the CDR3 is TGTGCCAGCAAGTTGGCGGGGCGGGCAGATACGCAGTATTTT. Translation: CASKLAGRADTQYF.

This clonotype was detected many times. The V gene is TRBV12-3 or TRBV12-4, the J gene TRBJ1-1; D is uncertain. The CDR3 extends over 12 amino acids. Trimming stripped 3 bases from V and 5 bases from J, with 7 bases between. CDR3 sequence: CASSFLGTEAFF. In nucleotides, the CDR3 is TGTGCCAGCAGTTTTTTGGGGACTGAAGCTTTCTTT.